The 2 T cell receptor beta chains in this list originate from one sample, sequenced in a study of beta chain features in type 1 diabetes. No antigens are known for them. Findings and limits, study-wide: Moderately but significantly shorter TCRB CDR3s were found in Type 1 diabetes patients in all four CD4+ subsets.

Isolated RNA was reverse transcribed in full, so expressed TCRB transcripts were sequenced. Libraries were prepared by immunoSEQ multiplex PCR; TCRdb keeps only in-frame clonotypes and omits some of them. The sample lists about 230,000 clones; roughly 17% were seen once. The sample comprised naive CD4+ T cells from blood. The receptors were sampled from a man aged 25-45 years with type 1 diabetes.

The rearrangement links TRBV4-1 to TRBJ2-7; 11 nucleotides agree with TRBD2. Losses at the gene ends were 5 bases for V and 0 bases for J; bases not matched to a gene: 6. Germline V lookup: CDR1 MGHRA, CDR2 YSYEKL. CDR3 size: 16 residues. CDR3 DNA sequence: TGCGCCAGCAGCGCAAGGACTAGCGGGCACTCCTACGAGCAGTACTTC. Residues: CASSARTSGHSYEQYF.

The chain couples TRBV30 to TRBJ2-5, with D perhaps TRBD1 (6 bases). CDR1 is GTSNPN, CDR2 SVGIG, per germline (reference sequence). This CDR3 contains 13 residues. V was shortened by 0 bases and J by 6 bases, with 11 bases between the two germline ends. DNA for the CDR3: TGTGCCTGGAGTGTACTCAGGGGTCAGACCCAGTACTTC. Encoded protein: CAWSVLRGQTQYF.